The next 14 T cell receptor beta chains were all read from a single sample in a study of cytomegalovirus exposure and HLA in healthy donors. PCR amplification relied on 60 Vbeta primers (plus 13 Jbeta primers). The data were produced by immunoSEQ multiplex PCR, yet TCRdb's version contains in-frame clones alone and is incomplete. The sample gives fewer than 250,000 clones, roughly three quarters of which show up once; 1.5% to 2% is in the top ten. Input material: PBMCs. The receptor set was obtained from a woman aged 50 to 60 in good health and CMV-seronegative.

This clone has a handful of counts. This rearrangement joins TRBV4-1 to TRBJ1-4; TRBD1 might be the D (5 bases). The CDR3 length is 15 residues. V gave up 4 bases and J gave up 4 bases, with 13 bases separating them. The germline V gene has CDR1 MGHRA and CDR2 YSYEKL. CDR3 bases: TGCGCCAGCAGCCGCAAGCTAGGGGTTAATGAAAAACTGTTTTTT. Protein product: CASSRKLGVNEKLFF.

This sequence joins TRBV7-2 and TRBJ1-2, with TRBD1 as a possible D gene (6 bases). Germline values: CDR1 SGHTA, CDR2 FQGNSA. The V and J ends lost 1 base and 6 bases respectively, with 12 bases between them. This CDR3 comprises 14 residues. CDR3 sequence (DNA): TGTGCCAGCAGCTTAGAACCGGGACAACATGGCTACACCTTC. It codes for CASSLEPGQHGYTF.

V gene TRBV11-2 combines with J gene TRBJ2-7; D gene ambiguous. This CDR3 spans 15 amino acids. Trimming removed 1 base from V and 0 bases from J, with 10 bases in between. Germline CDR1 is SGHAT and CDR2 is FQNNGV. The CDR3 DNA sequence: TGTGCCAGCAGCTTAGTGAGCTCTTCCTCCTACGAGCAGTACTTC. This gives the protein CASSLVSSSSYEQYF.

The chain has TRBV7-2 and TRBJ2-5; 10 bases line up with TRBD1. CDR1 and CDR2 (germline): SGHTA, FQGNSA. The V segment lost 5 bases and the J segment 5 bases; nucleotides outside the gene matches: 8. The CDR3 totals 15 residues. CDR3 region: CASSLLTGGAETQYF. DNA of the CDR3: TGTGCCAGCAGCCTACTGACAGGGGGCGCGGAGACCCAGTACTTC.

This rearrangement joins TRBV9 to TRBJ2-1; D is undetermined. CDR3 length equals 14 residues. CDR1 is SGDLS, CDR2 YYNGEE, per germline. V lost 0 bases and J 8 bases, leaving 12 bases between the germline ends. The CDR3 nucleotides read TGTGCCAGCAGCGTAGCTCCGGGTGGAGATGAGCAGTTCTTC. Translation gives CASSVAPGGDEQFF.

This clone has more than one count but fewer than ten. J is TRBJ1-1 and V is TRBV6-1; D gene uncertain. CDR1 is MNHNS and CDR2 is SASEGT in the germline V gene. Trimming cost V 6 bases and J 0 bases, with 8 bases left between them. The CDR3 sequence is 13 residues long. The CDR3 nucleotides read TGTGCCAGCAGGGCCGTTATGAACACTGAAGCTTTCTTT. Translation gives CASRAVMNTEAFF.

The chain employs TRBV18 and TRBJ1-2; D is perhaps TRBD1 (6 bases). This CDR3 has 15 residues. V lost 0 bases and J 4 bases, leaving 12 bases between the germline ends. Germline V gene data show CDR1 as KGHSH and CDR2 as LQKENI. The CDR3 DNA sequence: TGTGCCAGCTCACCACCGGCAACAGGGAGCTATGGCTACACCTTC. Amino acids: CASSPPATGSYGYTF.

V and J are TRBV19 and TRBJ1-1; 10 nucleotides line up with TRBD1. The CDR3 length is 17 residues. Losses at the gene ends were 7 bases for V and 5 bases for J; bases not matched to a gene: 16. Germline CDR1 and CDR2: LNHDA and SQIVND (reference sequence). The DNA of the CDR3 is TGTGCCAGTACCCCGATCCGGGACAGGGGAGGACGGACTGAAGCTTTCTTT. Its protein is CASTPIRDRGGRTEAFF.

The V and J genes are TRBV5-6 and TRBJ2-7; D not certain. This CDR3 spans 15 amino acids. The germline V and J ends were trimmed by 1 base and 0 bases, with 11 bases remaining between them. CDR1 is SGHDT and CDR2 is YYEEEE in the germline V gene. CDR3 loop: CASSLFSTSSYEQYF. The CDR3 bases are TGTGCCAGCAGCTTGTTTTCCACGAGCTCCTACGAGCAGTACTTC.

This chain joins TRBV9 and TRBJ2-5; 9 nucleotides match TRBD1. Germline loops: CDR1 SGDLS, CDR2 YYNGEE. CDR3 length: 14 residues. The ends lost 0 bases at V and 5 bases at J; junction bases unmatched: 2. The CDR3 DNA follows: TGTGCCAGCAGCGTAGGGACAGGGGCCGAGACCCAGTACTTC. Its translation: CASSVGTGAETQYF.

V is TRBV19 and J is TRBJ2-2; TRBD1 matches at 12 bases. This CDR3 spans 16 amino acids. After removal of 4 bases from V and 6 bases from J, the junction contained 6 bases not matched to a gene. Germline-derived CDR1 and CDR2 are LNHDA and SQIVND (reference sequence). The CDR3 sequence is CASSTGTGGYPGELFF. The CDR3 DNA is TGTGCCAGTAGTACGGGGACAGGGGGCTACCCCGGGGAGCTGTTTTTT.

The chain has TRBV13 and TRBJ2-5; 7 nucleotides match TRBD1. This CDR3 is 15 amino acids long. Trimming cost V 4 bases and J 1 base; bases outside gene matches: 6. From germline, CDR1 is PRHDT and CDR2 FYEKMQ (reference sequence). The CDR3 nucleotides read TGTGCCAGCAGCTGGGGGACAGCGATCCAAGAGACCCAGTACTTC. Its protein product is CASSWGTAIQETQYF.

This chain links TRBV2 with TRBJ1-2, with D possibly being TRBD1 (5 bases). CDR1 SNHLY and CDR2 FYNNEI come from the germline V gene. Trimming took 2 bases from V and 6 from J, leaving 16 bases between them. This CDR3 comprises 15 residues. As DNA, the CDR3 is TGTGCCAGCAGTGAAACCGTATTCGGGGGAGATGGCTACACCTTC. Protein: CASSETVFGGDGYTF.

V is TRBV6-5 and J is TRBJ2-7, with 10 nucleotides matching TRBD2. Germline CDR1 reads MNHEY; CDR2 reads SVGAGI. The CDR3 spans 15 residues. With V trimmed by 6 bases and J by 2 bases, 7 bases remained unmatched. The CDR3 sequence: CASRRLAGQTYEQYF. The CDR3 coding sequence is TGTGCCAGCAGGCGACTAGCGGGCCAGACCTACGAGCAGTACTTC.